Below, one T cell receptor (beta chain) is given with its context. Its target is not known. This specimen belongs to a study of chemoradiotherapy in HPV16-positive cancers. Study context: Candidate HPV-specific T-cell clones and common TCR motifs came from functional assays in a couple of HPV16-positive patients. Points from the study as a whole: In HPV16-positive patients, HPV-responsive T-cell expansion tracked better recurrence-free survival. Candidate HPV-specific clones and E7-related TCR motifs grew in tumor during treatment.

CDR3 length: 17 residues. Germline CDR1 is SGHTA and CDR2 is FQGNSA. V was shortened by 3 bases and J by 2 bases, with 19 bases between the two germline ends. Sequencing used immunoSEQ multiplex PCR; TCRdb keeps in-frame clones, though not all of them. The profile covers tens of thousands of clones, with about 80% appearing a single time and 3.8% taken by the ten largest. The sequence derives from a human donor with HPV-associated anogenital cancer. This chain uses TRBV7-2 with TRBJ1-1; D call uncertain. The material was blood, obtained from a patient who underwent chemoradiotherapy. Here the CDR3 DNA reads TGTGCCAGCAGCTTTGGTAGAGCGAACCTAAGAAACACTGAAGCTTTCTTT. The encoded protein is CASSFGRANLRNTEAFF.